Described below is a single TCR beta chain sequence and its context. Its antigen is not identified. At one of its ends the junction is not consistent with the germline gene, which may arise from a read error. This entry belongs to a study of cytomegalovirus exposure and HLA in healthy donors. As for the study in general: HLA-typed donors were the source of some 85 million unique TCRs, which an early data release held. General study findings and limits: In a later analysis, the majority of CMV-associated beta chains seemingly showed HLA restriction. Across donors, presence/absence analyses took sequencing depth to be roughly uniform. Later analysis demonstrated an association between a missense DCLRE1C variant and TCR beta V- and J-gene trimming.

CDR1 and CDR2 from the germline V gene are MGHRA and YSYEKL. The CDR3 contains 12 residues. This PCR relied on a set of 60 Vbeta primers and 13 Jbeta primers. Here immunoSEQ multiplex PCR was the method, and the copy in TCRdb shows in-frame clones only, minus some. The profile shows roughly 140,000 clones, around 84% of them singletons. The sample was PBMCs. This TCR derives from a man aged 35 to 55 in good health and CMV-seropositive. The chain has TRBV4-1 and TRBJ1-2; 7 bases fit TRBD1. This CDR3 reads CASSQALGTAYF. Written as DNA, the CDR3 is TGCGCCAGCAGCCAAGCGCTCGGGACAGCGTACTTC.